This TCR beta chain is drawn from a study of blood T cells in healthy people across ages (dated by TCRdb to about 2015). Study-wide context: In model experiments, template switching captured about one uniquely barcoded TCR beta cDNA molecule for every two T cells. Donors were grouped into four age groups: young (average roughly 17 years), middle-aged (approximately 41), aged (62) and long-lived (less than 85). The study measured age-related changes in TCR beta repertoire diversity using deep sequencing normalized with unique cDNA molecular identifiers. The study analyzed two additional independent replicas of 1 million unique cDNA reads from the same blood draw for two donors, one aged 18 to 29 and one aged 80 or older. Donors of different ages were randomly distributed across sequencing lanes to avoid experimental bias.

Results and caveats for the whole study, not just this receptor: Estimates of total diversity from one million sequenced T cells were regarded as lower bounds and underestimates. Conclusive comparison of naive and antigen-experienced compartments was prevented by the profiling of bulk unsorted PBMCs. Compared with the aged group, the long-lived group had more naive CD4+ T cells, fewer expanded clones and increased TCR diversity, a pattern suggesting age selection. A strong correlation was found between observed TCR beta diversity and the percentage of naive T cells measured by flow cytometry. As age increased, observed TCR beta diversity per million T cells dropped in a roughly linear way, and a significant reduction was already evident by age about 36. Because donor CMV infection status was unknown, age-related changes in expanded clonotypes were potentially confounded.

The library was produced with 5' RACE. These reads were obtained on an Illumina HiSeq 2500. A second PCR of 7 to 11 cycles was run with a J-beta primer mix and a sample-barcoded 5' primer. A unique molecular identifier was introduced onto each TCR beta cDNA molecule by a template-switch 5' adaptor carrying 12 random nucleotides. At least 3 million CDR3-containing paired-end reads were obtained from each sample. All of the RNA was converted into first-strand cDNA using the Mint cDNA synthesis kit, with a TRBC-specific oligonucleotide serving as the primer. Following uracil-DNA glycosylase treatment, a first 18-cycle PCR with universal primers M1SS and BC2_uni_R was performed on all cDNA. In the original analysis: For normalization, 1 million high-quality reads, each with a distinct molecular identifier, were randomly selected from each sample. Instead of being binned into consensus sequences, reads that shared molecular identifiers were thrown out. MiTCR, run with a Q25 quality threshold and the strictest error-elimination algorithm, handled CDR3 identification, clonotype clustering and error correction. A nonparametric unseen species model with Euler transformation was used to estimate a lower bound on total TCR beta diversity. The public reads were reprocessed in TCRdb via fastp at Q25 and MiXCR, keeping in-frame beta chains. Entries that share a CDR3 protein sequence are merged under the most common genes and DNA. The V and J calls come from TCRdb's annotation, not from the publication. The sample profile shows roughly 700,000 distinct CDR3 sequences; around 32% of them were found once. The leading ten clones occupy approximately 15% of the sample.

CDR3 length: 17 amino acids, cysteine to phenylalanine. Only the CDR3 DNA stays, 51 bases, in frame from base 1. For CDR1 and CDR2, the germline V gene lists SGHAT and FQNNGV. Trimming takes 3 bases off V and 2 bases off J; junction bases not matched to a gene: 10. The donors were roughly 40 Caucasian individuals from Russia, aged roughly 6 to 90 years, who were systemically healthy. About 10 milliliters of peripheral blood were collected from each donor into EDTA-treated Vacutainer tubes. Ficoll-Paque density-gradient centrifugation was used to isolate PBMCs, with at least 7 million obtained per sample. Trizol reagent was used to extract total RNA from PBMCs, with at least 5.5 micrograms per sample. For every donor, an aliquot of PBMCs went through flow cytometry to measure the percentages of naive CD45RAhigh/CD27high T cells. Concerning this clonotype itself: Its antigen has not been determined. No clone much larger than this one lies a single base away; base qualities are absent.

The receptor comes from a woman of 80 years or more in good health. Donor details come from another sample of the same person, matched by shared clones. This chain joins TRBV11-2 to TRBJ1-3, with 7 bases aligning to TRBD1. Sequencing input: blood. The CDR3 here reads CASSFVTGRRAGNTIYF. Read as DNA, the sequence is TGTGCCAGCAGCTTCGTGACAGGGCGGAGAGCTGGAAACACCATATATTTT. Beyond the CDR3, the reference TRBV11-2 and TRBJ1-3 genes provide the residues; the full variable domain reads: EAGVAQSPRYKIIEKRQSVAFWCNPISGHATLYWYQQILGQGPKLLIQFQNNGVVDDSQLPKDRFSAERLKGVDSTLKIQPAKLEDSAVYLCASSFVTGRRAGNTIYFGEGSWLTVV.